Listed below are T cell receptor beta chains from one sample, sequenced in a study of T cells in Graves' hyperthyroidism and ophthalmopathy. TCRdb itself ran the multiplex PCR reads through MiXCR, one entry per CDR3 protein. The data show about 530,000 distinct CDR3 sequences, with roughly 15% seen just once and 17% held by the top ten. The sequenced material came from blood. The receptors stem from a woman younger than 30 with Graves' ophthalmopathy. Each CDR3 is given with its conserved first and last residue. Each record gives: clone size, D gene, V gene, J gene, CDR3 DNA, CDR3 protein. The D gene is left open where the match is weak. Expanded clones get a size class; other rows say once, few or many, or leave the size out.

clone size: many
D gene: -
V gene: TRBV7-2
J gene: TRBJ1-5
CDR3 DNA: TGTGCCAGCAGTTGGACAGATGATCAGCCCCAGCATTTT
CDR3 protein: CASSWTDDQPQHF

clone size: many
D gene: TRBD1
V gene: TRBV11-2
J gene: TRBJ1-2
CDR3 DNA: TGTGCCAGCAGCTTAGAGGGACAGGGATTCTATGGCTACACCTTC
CDR3 protein: CASSLEGQGFYGYTF

clone size: few
D gene: -
V gene: TRBV29-1
J gene: TRBJ2-5
CDR3 DNA: TGCAGCGTTGAACAGGAACGAGGGGTTTCGGTATTCGAGACCCAGTACTTC
CDR3 protein: CSVEQERGVSVFETQYF

clone size: many
D gene: -
V gene: TRBV12-3/TRBV12-4
J gene: TRBJ2-5
CDR3 DNA: TGTGCCAGCAGCTCGATGGGGTTGTCGTACTTC
CDR3 protein: CASSSMGLSYF

clone size: few
D gene: TRBD2
V gene: TRBV20-1
J gene: TRBJ2-1
CDR3 DNA: TGCAGTGCATTTTCGGGAGGGATCGATGAGCAGTTCTTC
CDR3 protein: CSAFSGGIDEQFF

clone size: few
D gene: -
V gene: TRBV19
J gene: TRBJ1-1
CDR3 DNA: TGTGCCAGTGAAAGGATTTCAGGGGCTTACACTGAAGCTTTCTTT
CDR3 protein: CASERISGAYTEAFF

clone size: -
D gene: -
V gene: TRBV10-2
J gene: TRBJ1-1
CDR3 DNA: TGCGCCAGCACAGATAGTATCGCTGAAGCTTTCTTT
CDR3 protein: CASTDSIAEAFF

clone size: many
D gene: -
V gene: TRBV27
J gene: TRBJ1-1
CDR3 DNA: TGTGCCAGCAGTTTCCTAGACAGCGATTACACTGAAGCTTTCTTT
CDR3 protein: CASSFLDSDYTEAFF

clone size: -
D gene: TRBD2
V gene: TRBV9
J gene: TRBJ2-7
CDR3 DNA: TGTGCCAGCAGCGTAGGGACTAGCGGGATTAGCTCCTACGAGCAGTACTTC
CDR3 protein: CASSVGTSGISSYEQYF

clone size: few
D gene: TRBD1
V gene: TRBV7-2
J gene: TRBJ1-1
CDR3 DNA: TGTGCCAGCAGCTTAGCTGGACAGGGTGGCACTGAAGCTTTCTTT
CDR3 protein: CASSLAGQGGTEAFF

clone size: many
D gene: -
V gene: TRBV30
J gene: TRBJ1-2
CDR3 DNA: TGTGCCTGGGCTCGGGCAGCCAATAACTATGGCTACACCTTC
CDR3 protein: CAWARAANNYGYTF

clone size: -
D gene: TRBD1
V gene: TRBV7-9
J gene: TRBJ1-1
CDR3 DNA: TGTGCCAGCAGCTTAGCAAACCTTAAGGGGGCCATCCCCCGCGTGGACACTGAAGCTTTCTTT
CDR3 protein: CASSLANLKGAIPRVDTEAFF

clone size: many
D gene: -
V gene: TRBV11-2
J gene: TRBJ2-1
CDR3 DNA: TGTGCCAGCAAACTTATCGGGGAGGCCCGGAATGAGCAGTTCTTC
CDR3 protein: CASKLIGEARNEQFF

clone size: -
D gene: -
V gene: TRBV19
J gene: TRBJ1-6
CDR3 DNA: TGTGCCACCAAAACGGGCAGGGACTATAATTCACCCCTCCACTTT
CDR3 protein: CATKTGRDYNSPLHF

clone size: -
D gene: -
V gene: TRBV24-1
J gene: TRBJ2-1
CDR3 DNA: TGTGCCACCGCGGTCGGCGGGGAAGGGAATGAGCAGTTCTTC
CDR3 protein: CATAVGGEGNEQFF

clone size: few
D gene: -
V gene: TRBV4-1
J gene: TRBJ2-3
CDR3 DNA: TGCGCCAGCAGCCAAGAGAAGGACACAGATACGCAGTATTTT
CDR3 protein: CASSQEKDTDTQYF

clone size: few
D gene: TRBD2
V gene: TRBV6-1
J gene: TRBJ2-3
CDR3 DNA: TGTGCCAGCAGTCAGACTAGCGCACACACAGATACGCAGTATTTT
CDR3 protein: CASSQTSAHTDTQYF

clone size: many
D gene: -
V gene: TRBV3-1
J gene: TRBJ2-3
CDR3 DNA: TGTGCCAGCAGCCAAGTGGGCATCGGCACAGATACGCAGTATTTT
CDR3 protein: CASSQVGIGTDTQYF

clone size: many
D gene: TRBD2
V gene: TRBV4-1
J gene: TRBJ2-7
CDR3 DNA: TGCGCCAGCAGCCAAGCACTAGCGGGGGAGCAGTACTTC
CDR3 protein: CASSQALAGEQYF

clone size: many
D gene: -
V gene: TRBV30
J gene: TRBJ2-5
CDR3 DNA: TGTGCCTTGTTCCAAGAGACCCAGTACTTC
CDR3 protein: CALFQETQYF